Shown below are 15 T cell receptor beta chains from a single sample sequenced in a study of T cells in Graves' hyperthyroidism and ophthalmopathy. Amplification yielded TCR beta CDR3 regions, with RNA transcripts as the source. HTBI primers were the set used in a first-round RT-PCR of the TCR CDR3. TCRdb re-derived calls from the multiplex PCR reads in MiXCR, one entry per CDR3 protein. The data hold under 130,000 distinct CDR3 sequences, with approximately 50% observed a single time. Sequencing was done on a sample of blood. Source of these receptors: a middle-aged man with Graves' hyperthyroidism.

For the CDR3, the DNA is TGTGCCAGCTCACCACCGGCAGCCCCGGGGGAGCAGTACTTC. This gives the protein CASSPPAAPGEQYF. The chain combines TRBV18 with TRBJ2-7; D is perhaps TRBD2 (5 bases). CDR3 length: 14 amino acids. CDR1 KGHSH and CDR2 LQKENI come from the germline V gene. Deletions cut 0 bases from V and 7 bases from J, with 13 bases between.

This rearrangement joins TRBV9 to TRBJ2-5, with 7 bases identical to TRBD2. V trimming: 0 bases; J trimming: 5 bases; junction bases outside the gene matches: 1. The CDR3 spans 13 residues. CDR1 SGDLS and CDR2 YYNGEE come from the germline V gene. DNA for the CDR3: TGTGCCAGCAGCGTAGGTAGCGGGGAGACCCAGTACTTC. Translation gives CASSVGSGETQYF.

With regard to this clonotype: At one of its ends the junction is not consistent with the germline gene, which may arise from a read error. The V and J genes are TRBV20-1 and TRBJ1-1; TRBD1 might be the D (5 bases). The CDR3 consists of 14 residues. The germline gives CDR1 DFQATT, CDR2 SNEGSKA (reference sequence). CDR3 coding DNA: TGCAGTGCTAGACGGGGGGAGCTGAACACGGAAGCTCTCTTT. It is translated as CSARRGELNTEALF.

The rearrangement links TRBV29-1 to TRBJ1-4, with TRBD1 matching over 7 bases. J gave up 5 bases and V 6 bases, and 6 bases lay outside the gene matches. Germline CDR1 and CDR2: SQVTM and ANQGSEA. This CDR3 spans 13 amino acids. The CDR3 sequence: CSVGQVSNEKLFF. The CDR3 nucleotides read TGCAGCGTAGGACAGGTCTCAAATGAAAAACTGTTTTTT.

This clonotype has ten or more counts. The V and J genes are TRBV14 and TRBJ2-1; 11 positions agree with TRBD2. This CDR3 contains 19 residues. In germline, CDR1 is SGHDN, CDR2 FVKESK. The V gene end was trimmed by 0 bases and the J gene end by 5 bases; junction bases not matched to a gene: 12. The CDR3 DNA reads as TGTGCCAGCAGCCAAGACCACCCACAACTAGCGGGAGAGGACAATGAGCAGTTCTTC. Its translation: CASSQDHPQLAGEDNEQFF.

This clonotype was counted many times. This chain's CDR3 is CASSLDGTSGHYNEQFF. CDR3 DNA sequence: TGTGCCAGCAGCTTAGATGGGACTAGCGGCCATTACAATGAGCAGTTCTTC. This chain links TRBV7-8 with TRBJ2-1, with 11 bases fitting TRBD2. V shed 1 base and J 4 bases; nucleotides not matched to a gene: 6. This CDR3 has 17 residues. Germline values: CDR1 SGHVS, CDR2 FQNEAQ.

J is TRBJ1-2 and V is TRBV24-1; D possibly corresponds to TRBD1 (5 bases). The V gene's germline CDR1 is KGHDR and CDR2 SFDVKD. This CDR3 region has 13 residues. The V end was cut by 9 bases, the J end by 0 bases, with 10 bases between. The CDR3 DNA follows: TGTGCCACCCGGGCGGGGGCTAACTATGGCTACACCTTC. Its translation: CATRAGANYGYTF.

Many counts were recorded for this clonotype. The genes are TRBV14 and TRBJ2-1; 9 positions agree with TRBD2. Looked up from germline, CDR1 is SGHDN and CDR2 is FVKESK. CDR3 length: 16 amino acids. J lost 5 bases, V lost 2 bases, and 7 bases had no gene match. This CDR3 is CASSQPGTSSHNEQFF. The CDR3 DNA sequence: TGTGCCAGCAGCCAACCGGGGACTAGCAGCCACAATGAGCAGTTCTTC.

At least ten counts were recorded for this clonotype. The chain joins TRBV7-6 to TRBJ2-7; D is uncertain. Germline CDR1 is SGHVS and CDR2 is FNYEAQ. The CDR3 covers 13 residues. V lost 4 bases and J 0 bases, leaving 7 bases between the germline ends. The CDR3 loop is CASSSLASYEQYF. The CDR3 DNA reads as TGTGCCAGCAGCTCCCTCGCCTCCTACGAGCAGTACTTC. Full variable domain (rest looked up from reference TRBV7-6 and TRBJ2-7): GAGVSQSPRYKVTKRGQDVALRCDPISGHVSLYWYRQALGQGPEFLTYFNYEAQQDKSGLPNDRFSAERPEGSISTLTIQRTEQRDSAMYRCASSSLASYEQYFGPGTRLTVT.

V and J are TRBV5-4 and TRBJ2-1; 8 positions match TRBD2. The V segment lost 4 bases and the J segment 9 bases; nucleotides outside the gene matches: 15. Germline V gene data show CDR1 as SGHNT and CDR2 as YYREEE (reference sequence). The CDR3 loop spans 16 amino acids. The CDR3: CASSPGVGGAFSEQFF. CDR3 nucleotide sequence: TGTGCCAGCAGCCCAGGGGTCGGGGGGGCCTTTAGTGAGCAGTTCTTC.

V and J are TRBV5-4 and TRBJ2-5; the match to TRBD2 covers 10 bases. Trimming took 3 bases from V and 1 from J; bases not matched to a gene: 6. Germline CDR1 SGHNT, CDR2 YYREEE (reference sequence). The CDR3 extends over 16 amino acids. DNA for the CDR3: TGTGCCAGCAGCTCACTAGCGGGACATGCCCAAGAGACCCAGTACTTC. This encodes CASSSLAGHAQETQYF.

This clonotype was counted ten times or more. CDR3 sequence (DNA): TGTGCCAGCACTCTGACCGGGCTTGATGAAAAACTGTTTTTT. This translates into CASTLTGLDEKLFF. The chain has TRBV5-5 and TRBJ1-4; D remains ambiguous. The CDR3 length is 14 residues. Per the germline V gene, CDR1 is SGHKS and CDR2 is YYEKEE (reference sequence). Trimming pared 6 bases from V and 6 bases from J, leaving 15 bases between.

This clonotype was seen ten or more times. This chain uses TRBV2 with TRBJ2-3; TRBD2 agrees at 7 bases. V dropped 2 bases and J dropped 3; count of bases not matched to a gene: 5. This CDR3 contains 15 residues. In germline, CDR1 is SNHLY, CDR2 FYNNEI. CDR3 loop: CASSELISGTDTQYF. The CDR3, as DNA: TGTGCCAGCAGTGAATTGATTAGCGGGACAGATACGCAGTATTTT.

In its sample, this clonotype was seen many times. V and J are TRBV9 and TRBJ1-6; possibly TRBD1 for D (6 bases). Germline loops: CDR1 SGDLS, CDR2 YYNGEE. The V end lost 4 bases, the J end lost 15 bases, and 17 bases lay between the germline ends. CDR3 size: 13 residues. The CDR3: CASSLGTTSDLHF. The CDR3 nucleotides read TGTGCCAGCAGCCTCGGGACAACCTCGGACCTCCACTTT.

The rearrangement links TRBV2 to TRBJ2-3, with D possibly called TRBD1 or TRBD2 (7 bases each). The CDR3 length is 14 residues. Germline V gene lookup returns CDR1 SNHLY and CDR2 FYNNEI. Trimming took off 5 bases at V and 8 bases at J, with 17 bases between the two ends. The CDR3 coding sequence is TGTGCCAGCAGTCCCCGACAGGGAGGGGGTACGCAGTATTTT. Amino acids: CASSPRQGGGTQYF.